These 25 T cell receptor beta chains share one sample of origin, sequenced in a study of blood T cell repertoires in COVID-19. Clones were read by immunoSEQ multiplex PCR, and TCRdb kept only the in-frame ones, dropping some. The repertoire holds under 150,000 clones, with roughly 80% as singletons. Specimen: peripheral blood. The receptors come from a human donor in a cohort sampled during active COVID-19.

This clone came up many times. The V and J genes are TRBV7-2 and TRBJ1-1, with 8 bases that match TRBD1. The CDR3 covers 14 residues. Per the germline V gene, CDR1 is SGHTA and CDR2 is FQGNSA. V trimming: 5 bases; J trimming: 7 bases; junction bases outside the gene matches: 9. This chain's CDR3 is CASSGGQASSEAFF. The CDR3 coding sequence is TGTGCCAGCAGCGGGGGACAGGCCAGCAGTGAAGCTTTCTTT.

The chain recombines TRBV5-6 with TRBJ1-6; D might be TRBD1 (5 bases). The CDR3 spans 14 residues. CDR1 and CDR2 from the germline V gene are SGHDT and YYEEEE. V was cut by 2 bases and J by 7 bases, with 10 bases left in between. CDR3 nucleotide sequence: TGTGCCAGCAGCTTCCGAGACAGCAATTCACCCCTCCACTTT. It specifies CASSFRDSNSPLHF.

The V and J genes are TRBV28 and TRBJ2-3, with 8 nucleotides matching TRBD1. The germline V gene has CDR1 MDHEN and CDR2 SYDVKM. V was clipped by 1 base and J by 1 base; unmatched bases: 1. The CDR3 length is 15 residues. In DNA, the CDR3 is TGTGCCAGCAGTTTATCAGGGGGCGGCACAGATACGCAGTATTTT. As protein: CASSLSGGGTDTQYF.

The V and J genes are TRBV30 and TRBJ1-4; D possibly corresponds to TRBD1 (6 bases). V shed 6 bases and J shed 0 bases, with 8 bases lying between them. This CDR3 spans 13 amino acids. Germline CDR1 and CDR2: GTSNPN and SVGIG (reference sequence). The CDR3 loop is CACTGPTNEKLFF. CDR3 nucleotides: TGTGCCTGCACAGGGCCAACTAATGAAAAACTGTTTTTT.

This chain links TRBV6-6 with TRBJ2-2, with 8 bases matching TRBD1. This CDR3 spans 16 amino acids. V dropped 0 bases and J dropped 7; count of bases not matched to a gene: 7. Germline CDR1 reads MNHNY; CDR2 reads SVGAGI (reference sequence). CDR3 region: CASSYSGSGGIGELFF. The CDR3 bases are TGTGCCAGCAGTTACTCAGGCTCAGGGGGCATCGGGGAGCTGTTTTTT.

Only a few counts were recorded for this clone. The chain uses TRBV13 and TRBJ2-7, with 8 positions matching TRBD1. The CDR3 runs 16 residues. The V gene's germline CDR1 is PRHDT and CDR2 FYEKMQ (reference sequence). V trimming: 5 bases; J trimming: 2 bases; junction bases outside the gene matches: 11. CDR3 sequence: CASSRSPDRDTYEQYF. The CDR3 DNA sequence: TGTGCCAGCAGCCGAAGTCCGGACAGGGACACCTACGAGCAGTACTTC.

This clone was detected once. This chain joins TRBV6-5 and TRBJ2-7; a possible D gene is TRBD1 (5 bases). CDR1 is MNHEY and CDR2 is SVGAGI in the germline V gene. The ends were cut back, 7 bases at V and 1 base at J, with 14 bases in the middle. The CDR3 length is 14 residues. The CDR3 region is CASNIRQGSYEQYF. CDR3 bases: TGTGCCAGCAACATCCGGCAGGGTTCCTACGAGCAGTACTTC.

CDR3 loop: CATLKTGNTEAFF. CDR3 bases: TGTGCCACCCTAAAGACAGGCAACACTGAAGCTTTCTTT. The chain couples TRBV27 to TRBJ1-1, with a weak D call TRBD1 (6 bases). The germline V gene has CDR1 MNHEY and CDR2 SMNVEV (reference sequence). The CDR3 covers 13 residues. V lost 10 bases and J 2 bases, leaving 14 bases between the germline ends.

The chain links TRBV20-1 to TRBJ1-1, with a tentative D call TRBD1 (5 bases). This CDR3 spans 11 amino acids. Trimming cost V 5 bases and J 5 bases, with 9 bases left between them. The germline V gene has CDR1 DFQATT and CDR2 SNEGSKA (reference sequence). CDR3 residues: CSAPRATEAFF. The CDR3 DNA sequence: TGCAGTGCTCCCAGGGCGACTGAAGCTTTCTTT.

This clone was observed a few times. The chain couples TRBV18 to TRBJ2-7, with a tentative D call TRBD1 (6 bases). The CDR3 is 13 amino acids. The V end lost 2 bases, the J end lost 4 bases, and 9 bases lay between the germline ends. Germline CDR1 and CDR2: KGHSH and LQKENI. The CDR3 loop reads CASSPRTEYEQYF. CDR3 nucleotide sequence: TGTGCCAGCTCACCAAGGACAGAGTACGAGCAGTACTTC.

This clone was seen a few times. V gene TRBV10-3 combines with J gene TRBJ2-3; 14 positions match TRBD2. Germline V gene sequence: CDR1 ENHRY, CDR2 SYGVKD. The V gene end was trimmed by 6 bases and the J gene end by 6 bases; junction bases not matched to a gene: 8. The CDR3 covers 16 residues. The CDR3 is CAIRGTSGRGRDTQYF. CDR3 DNA sequence: TGTGCCATCAGGGGGACTAGCGGGAGAGGTCGGGATACGCAGTATTTT.

In this sample, this clone turned up once. The CDR3 DNA reads as TGTGCCAGCAGCTTCAGGACAGGGGGAGTGGTGGGAGCTTTCTTT. This translates into CASSFRTGGVVGAFF. The chain links TRBV13 to TRBJ1-1, with TRBD1 matching 10 bases. CDR1 is PRHDT and CDR2 is FYEKMQ in the germline V gene (reference sequence). The CDR3 totals 15 residues. V lost 3 bases to trimming and J lost 10 bases; unmatched junction nucleotides: 11. Together with reference TRBV13 and TRBJ1-1, the CDR3 gives the full variable domain: AAGVIQSPRHLIKEKRETATLKCYPIPRHDTVYWYQQGPGQDPQFLISFYEKMQSDKGSIPDRFSAQQFSDYHSELNMSSLELGDSALYFCASSFRTGGVVGAFFGQGTRLTVV.

The V and J genes are TRBV6-5 and TRBJ1-2; D possibly corresponds to TRBD1 (6 bases). The V gene's germline CDR1 is MNHEY and CDR2 SVGAGI. The CDR3 length is 13 residues. Trimming took 9 bases from V and 5 from J, leaving 16 bases between them. Here the CDR3 reads CASRTVGGYGYTF. The CDR3 region has the DNA TGTGCCAGTAGGACAGTGGGCGGTTATGGCTACACCTTC.

Only one count was recorded for this clone. This chain links TRBV2 with TRBJ1-4, with D unresolved. The CDR3 consists of 15 residues. The V gene lost 6 bases and the J gene lost 8 bases, with 19 bases spanning the gap. The germline V gene has CDR1 SNHLY and CDR2 FYNNEI. The CDR3 bases are TGTGCCAGCAGGCCCGGTGGGGTCGCGGGGGAAAAACTGTTTTTT. The encoded protein is CASRPGGVAGEKLFF.

The rearrangement uses TRBV28 and TRBJ2-7; no firm D call. Germline CDR1 reads MDHEN; CDR2 reads SYDVKM. V shed 2 bases and J shed 4 bases, with 15 bases lying between them. CDR3 length: 15 residues. This chain's CDR3 is CASSLAVARVYEQYF. As DNA, the CDR3 is TGTGCCAGCAGTTTAGCGGTGGCTAGAGTGTACGAGCAGTACTTC.

This sequence joins TRBV9 and TRBJ2-7, with a tentative D call TRBD2 (6 bases). Germline V gene lookup returns CDR1 SGDLS and CDR2 YYNGEE. The length of the CDR3 is 15 residues. Trimming cost V 0 bases and J 2 bases, with 12 bases left between them. In nucleotides, the CDR3 is TGTGCCAGCAGCGTAGCCCCGGGAGCTACCTACGAGCAGTACTTC. Its protein is CASSVAPGATYEQYF. The whole variable domain, filled in from reference TRBV9 and TRBJ2-7, reads DSGVTQTPKHLITATGQRVTLRCSPRSGDLSVYWYQQSLDQGLQFLIQYYNGEERAKGNILERFSAQQFPDLHSELNLSSLELGDSALYFCASSVAPGATYEQYFGPGTRLTVT.

Only a few counts were recorded for this clone. This chain uses TRBV29-1 with TRBJ2-7, with 7 bases that match TRBD2. This CDR3 has 16 amino acids. Germline lookup yields CDR1 SQVTM and CDR2 ANQGSEA. V shed 0 bases and J 0 bases; nucleotides not matched to a gene: 8. CDR3 bases: TGCAGCGTTGAAGAATCTAGCGGAAAAAGCTCCTACGAGCAGTACTTC. Translation: CSVEESSGKSSYEQYF.

The chain couples TRBV5-4 to TRBJ2-4; 9 positions match TRBD1. The length of the CDR3 is 18 residues. Trimming removed 4 bases from V and 0 bases from J; junction bases left unmatched: 11. Germline V CDR1 and CDR2: SGHNT, YYREEE (reference sequence). In DNA, the CDR3 is TGTGCCAGCAGCCCCGGACAGGGGCGCTACATAGCCAAAAACATTCAGTACTTC. Translated, it gives CASSPGQGRYIAKNIQYF.

This chain connects TRBV18 to TRBJ1-1, with D maybe TRBD1 (6 bases). This CDR3 is built from 14 residues. Germline CDR1 KGHSH, CDR2 LQKENI. With 1 base removed from V and 3 bases from J, the gap between germline ends came to 9 bases. CDR3 DNA: TGTGCCAGCTCACCACGACAGGAGGACACTGAAGCTTTCTTT. Translation: CASSPRQEDTEAFF.

The gene calls are TRBV7-2 and TRBJ2-3; the D gene is possibly TRBD1 (5 bases). CDR1 is SGHTA, CDR2 FQGNSA, per germline. Trimming pared 2 bases from V and 3 bases from J, leaving 15 bases between. The CDR3 loop spans 16 amino acids. CDR3 sequence (DNA): TGTGCCAGCAGCTTAAAAGTTCAGGGTCTGACAGATACGCAGTATTTT. This gives the protein CASSLKVQGLTDTQYF.

V gene TRBV5-6 combines with J gene TRBJ1-3; TRBD1 is a possible D gene (5 bases). Germline CDR1 reads SGHDT; CDR2 reads YYEEEE. V gave up 0 bases and J gave up 1 base, with 8 bases separating them. The CDR3 totals 15 residues. In nucleotides, the CDR3 is TGTGCCAGCAGCTTGGGGGCAGGGTCTGGAAACACCATATATTTT. Its translation: CASSLGAGSGNTIYF.

The chain carries TRBV9 and TRBJ1-3; tentative D call: TRBD1 (6 bases). Deletions cut 5 bases from V and 6 bases from J, with 18 bases between. The CDR3 runs to 15 residues. CDR1 SGDLS and CDR2 YYNGEE come from the germline V gene. CDR3 sequence: CASRSGANDQNTIYF. The CDR3 DNA is TGTGCCAGCAGATCAGGGGCAAACGACCAAAACACCATATATTTT.

V usage is TRBV18 and J usage is TRBJ2-3; the D gene is possibly TRBD2 (5 bases). Germline CDR1 is KGHSH and CDR2 is LQKENI. Trimming left V 2 bases short and J 5 bases short, with 17 bases between. The CDR3 runs 16 residues. This CDR3 reads CASSPSTGSIQDTQYF. The CDR3 region has the DNA TGTGCCAGCTCACCATCTACGGGATCGATCCAAGATACGCAGTATTTT.

J is TRBJ2-2 and V is TRBV15; 7 bases agree with TRBD1. CDR1 is LNHNV, CDR2 YYDKDF, per germline (reference sequence). The CDR3 has 14 residues. V shed 5 bases, J shed 5 bases, and the junction held 5 bases outside the gene matches. CDR3 region: CATSPGGGTGELFF. The CDR3 nucleotides are TGTGCCACCAGCCCAGGGGGTGGAACCGGGGAGCTGTTTTTT.

The chain combines TRBV3-1 (or the pseudogene TRBV3-2) with TRBJ1-2; 9 nucleotides match TRBD1. There are 16 residues in the CDR3. In germline, CDR1 is LGHDT, CDR2 YNNKEL (reference sequence). The trim removed 2 bases at V and 3 bases at J, leaving 7 bases unmatched. The CDR3 region has the DNA TGTGCCAGCAGCCAAACAGGGGGCCCAGGGTACTATGGCTACACCTTC. Encoded protein: CASSQTGGPGYYGYTF.